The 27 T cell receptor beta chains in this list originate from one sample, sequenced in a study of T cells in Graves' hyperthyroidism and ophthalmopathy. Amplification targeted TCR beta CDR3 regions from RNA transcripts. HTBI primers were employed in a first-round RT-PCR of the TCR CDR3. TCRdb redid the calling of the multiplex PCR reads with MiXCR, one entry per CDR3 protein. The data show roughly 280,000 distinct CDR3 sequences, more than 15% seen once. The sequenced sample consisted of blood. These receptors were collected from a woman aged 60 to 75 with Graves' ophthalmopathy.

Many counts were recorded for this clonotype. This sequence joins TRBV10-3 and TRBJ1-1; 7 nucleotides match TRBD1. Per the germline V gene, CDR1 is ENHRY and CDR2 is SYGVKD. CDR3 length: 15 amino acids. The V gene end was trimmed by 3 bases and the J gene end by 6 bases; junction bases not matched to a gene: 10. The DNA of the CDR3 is TGTGCCATCAGTGACCCTCCCGACAGGGAGGCTGAAGCTTTCTTT. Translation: CAISDPPDREAEAFF.

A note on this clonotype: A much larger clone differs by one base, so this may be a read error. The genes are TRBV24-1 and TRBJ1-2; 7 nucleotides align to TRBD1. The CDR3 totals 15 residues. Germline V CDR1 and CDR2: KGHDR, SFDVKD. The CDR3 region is CATSESGQPSDGHTF. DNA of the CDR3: TGTGCCACCAGTGAATCGGGACAGCCTTCCGATGGCCACACCTTC.

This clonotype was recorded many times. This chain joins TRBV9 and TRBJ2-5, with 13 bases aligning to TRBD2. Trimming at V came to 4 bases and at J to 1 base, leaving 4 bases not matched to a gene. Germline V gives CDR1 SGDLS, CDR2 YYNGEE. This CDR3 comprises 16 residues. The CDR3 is CASSPGLAGFQETQYF. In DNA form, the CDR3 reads TGTGCCAGCAGCCCGGGACTAGCGGGGTTCCAAGAGACCCAGTACTTC.

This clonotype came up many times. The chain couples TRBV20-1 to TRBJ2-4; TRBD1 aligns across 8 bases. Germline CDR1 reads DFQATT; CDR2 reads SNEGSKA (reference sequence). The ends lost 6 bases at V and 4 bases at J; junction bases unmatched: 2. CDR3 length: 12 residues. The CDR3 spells CSAGQGKNIQYF. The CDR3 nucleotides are TGCAGTGCCGGACAGGGAAAAAACATTCAGTACTTC.

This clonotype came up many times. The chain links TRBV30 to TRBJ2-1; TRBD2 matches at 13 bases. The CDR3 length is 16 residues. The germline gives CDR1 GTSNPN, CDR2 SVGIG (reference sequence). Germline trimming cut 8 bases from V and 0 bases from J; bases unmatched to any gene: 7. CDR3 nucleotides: TGTGCCGAGGGACTAGCGGGACCTAGCTCCTACAATGAGCAGTTCTTC. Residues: CAEGLAGPSSYNEQFF.

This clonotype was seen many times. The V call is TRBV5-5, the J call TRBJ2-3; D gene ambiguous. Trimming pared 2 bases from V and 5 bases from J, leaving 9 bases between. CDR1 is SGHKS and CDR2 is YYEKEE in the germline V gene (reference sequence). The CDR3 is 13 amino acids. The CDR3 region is CASSFGDQDTQYF. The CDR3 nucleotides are TGTGCCAGCAGCTTTGGCGACCAAGATACGCAGTATTTT.

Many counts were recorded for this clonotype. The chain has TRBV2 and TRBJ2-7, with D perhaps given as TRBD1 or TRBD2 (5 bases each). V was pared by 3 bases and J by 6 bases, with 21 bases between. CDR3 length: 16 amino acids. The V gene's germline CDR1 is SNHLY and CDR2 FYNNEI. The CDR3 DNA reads TGTGCCAGCAGTGACCCAACGGGACCTCAACTCGTCGAGCAGTACTTC. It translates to CASSDPTGPQLVEQYF. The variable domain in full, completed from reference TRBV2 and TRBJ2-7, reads EPEVTQTPSHQVTQMGQEVILRCVPISNHLYFYWYRQILGQKVEFLVSFYNNEISEKSEIFDDQFSVERPDGSNFTLKIRSTKLEDSAMYFCASSDPTGPQLVEQYFGPGTRLTVT.

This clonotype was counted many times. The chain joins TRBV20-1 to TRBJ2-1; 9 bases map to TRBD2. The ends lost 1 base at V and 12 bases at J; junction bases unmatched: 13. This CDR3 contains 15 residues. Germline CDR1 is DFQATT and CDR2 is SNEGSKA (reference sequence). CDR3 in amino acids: CSARVSAGGTLTQFF. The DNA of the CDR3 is TGCAGTGCTAGAGTATCAGCGGGGGGTACCCTCACGCAGTTCTTC.

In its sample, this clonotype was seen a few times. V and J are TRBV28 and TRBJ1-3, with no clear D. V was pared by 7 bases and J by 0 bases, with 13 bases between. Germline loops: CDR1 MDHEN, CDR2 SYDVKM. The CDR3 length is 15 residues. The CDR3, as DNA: TGTGCCAGCATCCACAGCTCACACTCTGGAAACACCATATATTTT. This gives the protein CASIHSSHSGNTIYF.

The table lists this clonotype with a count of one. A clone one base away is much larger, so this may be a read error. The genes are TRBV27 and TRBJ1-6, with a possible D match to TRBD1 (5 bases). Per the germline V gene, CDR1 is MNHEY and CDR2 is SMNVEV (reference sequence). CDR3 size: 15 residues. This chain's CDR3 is CASSITGTQGSPLRF. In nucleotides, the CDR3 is TGTGCCAGCAGTATCACCGGGACCCAAGGTTCACCCCTCCGCTTT.

The CDR3 nucleotides read TGTGCCAGCAGCTTGGTTTCGCAGAGGCCAGACAAAAACATTCAGTACTTC. Translating it yields CASSLVSQRPDKNIQYF. The chain uses TRBV5-4 and TRBJ2-4; D remains unclear. V shed 0 bases and J shed 3 bases, with 16 bases lying between them. This CDR3 region has 17 residues. Germline CDR1 SGHNT, CDR2 YYREEE (reference sequence).

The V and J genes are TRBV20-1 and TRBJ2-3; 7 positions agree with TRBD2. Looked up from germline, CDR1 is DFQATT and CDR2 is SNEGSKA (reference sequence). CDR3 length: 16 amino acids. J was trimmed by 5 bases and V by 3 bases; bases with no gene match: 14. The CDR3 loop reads CSARDPRAGEGDTQYF. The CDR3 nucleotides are TGCAGTGCTAGGGACCCCCGGGCGGGAGAAGGAGATACGCAGTATTTT.

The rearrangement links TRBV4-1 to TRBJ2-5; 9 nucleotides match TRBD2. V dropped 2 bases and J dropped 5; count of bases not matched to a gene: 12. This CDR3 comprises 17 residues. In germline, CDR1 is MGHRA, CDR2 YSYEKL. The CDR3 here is CASSQRGGGAQSETQYF. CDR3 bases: TGCGCCAGCAGCCAAAGGGGCGGGGGGGCGCAATCCGAGACCCAGTACTTC.

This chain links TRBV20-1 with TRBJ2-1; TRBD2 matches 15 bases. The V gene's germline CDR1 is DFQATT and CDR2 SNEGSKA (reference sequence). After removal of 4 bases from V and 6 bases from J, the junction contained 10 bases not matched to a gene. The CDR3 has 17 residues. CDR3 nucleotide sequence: TGCAGTGCTATCGGACTAGCGGGGGGGCCGTTTACCAATGAGCAGTTCTTC. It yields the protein CSAIGLAGGPFTNEQFF.

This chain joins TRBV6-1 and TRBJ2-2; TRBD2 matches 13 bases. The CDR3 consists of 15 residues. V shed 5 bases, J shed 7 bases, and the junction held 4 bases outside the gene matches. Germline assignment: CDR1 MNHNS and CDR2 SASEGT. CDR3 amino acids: CASSFGTSGIGELFF. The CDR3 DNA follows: TGTGCCAGCAGTTTTGGGACTAGCGGGATCGGGGAGCTGTTTTTT.

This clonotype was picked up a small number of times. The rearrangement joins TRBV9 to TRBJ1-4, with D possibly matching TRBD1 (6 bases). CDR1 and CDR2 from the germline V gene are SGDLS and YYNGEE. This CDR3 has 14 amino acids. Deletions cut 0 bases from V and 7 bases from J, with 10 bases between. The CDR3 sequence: CASSVGSGAEKLFF. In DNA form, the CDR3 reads TGTGCCAGCAGCGTAGGGTCAGGGGCTGAAAAACTGTTTTTT.

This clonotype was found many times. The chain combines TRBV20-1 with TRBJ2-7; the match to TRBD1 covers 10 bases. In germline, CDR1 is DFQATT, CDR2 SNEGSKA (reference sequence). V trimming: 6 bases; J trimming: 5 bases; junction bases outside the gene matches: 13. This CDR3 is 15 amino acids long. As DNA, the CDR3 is TGCAGTGCAACTACCCCCGGGACAGGGGTCGACGAGCAGTACTTC. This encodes CSATTPGTGVDEQYF.

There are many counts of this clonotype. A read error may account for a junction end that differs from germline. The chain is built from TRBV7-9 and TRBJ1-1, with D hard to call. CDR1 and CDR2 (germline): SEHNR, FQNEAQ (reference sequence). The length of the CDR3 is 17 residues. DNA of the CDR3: TGTGCCAGCACCTTACCCGCCTCCCAACCCGGCGACACTGAAGCTTTCTTT. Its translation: CASTLPASQPGDTEAFF.

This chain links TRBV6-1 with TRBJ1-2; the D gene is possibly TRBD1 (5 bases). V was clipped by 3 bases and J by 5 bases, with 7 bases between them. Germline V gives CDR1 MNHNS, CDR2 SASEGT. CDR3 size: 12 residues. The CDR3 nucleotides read TGTGCCAGCAGTGATACAGGATATGGCTACACCTTC. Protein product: CASSDTGYGYTF.

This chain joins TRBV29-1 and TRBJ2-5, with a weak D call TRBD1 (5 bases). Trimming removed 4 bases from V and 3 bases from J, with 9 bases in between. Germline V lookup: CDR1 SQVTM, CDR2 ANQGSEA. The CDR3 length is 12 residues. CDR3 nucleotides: TGCAGCGTTGGGGGCACAAAAGAGACCCAGTACTTC. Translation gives CSVGGTKETQYF. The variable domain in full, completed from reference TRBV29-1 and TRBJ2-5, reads SAVISQKPSRDICQRGTSLTIQCQVDSQVTMMFWYRQQPGQSLTLIATANQGSEATYESGFVIDKFPISRPNLTFSTLTVSNMSPEDSSIYLCSVGGTKETQYFGPGTRLLVL.

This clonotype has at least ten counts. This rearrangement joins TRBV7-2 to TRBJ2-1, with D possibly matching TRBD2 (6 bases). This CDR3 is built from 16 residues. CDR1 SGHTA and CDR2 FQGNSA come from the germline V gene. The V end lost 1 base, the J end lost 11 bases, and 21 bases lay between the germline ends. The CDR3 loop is CASSLVAGSLELKQFF. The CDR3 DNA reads TGTGCCAGCAGCTTAGTTGCGGGGAGCCTCGAATTAAAGCAGTTCTTC.

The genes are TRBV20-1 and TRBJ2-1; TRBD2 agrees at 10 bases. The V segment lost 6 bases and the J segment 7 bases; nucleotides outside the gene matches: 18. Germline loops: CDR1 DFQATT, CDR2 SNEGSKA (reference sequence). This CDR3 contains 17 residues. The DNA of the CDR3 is TGCAGTGCGGAAGATTCCCTAGCGGGAGCAGTATGGAATGAGCAGTTCTTC. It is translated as CSAEDSLAGAVWNEQFF.

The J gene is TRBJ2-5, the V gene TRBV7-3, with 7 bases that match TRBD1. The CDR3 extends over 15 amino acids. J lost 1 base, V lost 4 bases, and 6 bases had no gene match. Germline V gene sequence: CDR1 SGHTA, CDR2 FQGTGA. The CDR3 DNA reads TGTGCCAGCAGCTCTCAGACAGGGCCCCAAGAGACCCAGTACTTC. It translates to CASSSQTGPQETQYF.

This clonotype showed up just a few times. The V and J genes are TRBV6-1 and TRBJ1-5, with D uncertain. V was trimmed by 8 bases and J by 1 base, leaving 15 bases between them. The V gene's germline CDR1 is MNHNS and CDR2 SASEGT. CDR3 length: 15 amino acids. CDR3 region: CASALEGLSNQPQHF. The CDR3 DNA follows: TGTGCCAGCGCCCTAGAGGGCCTCAGCAATCAGCCCCAGCATTTT.

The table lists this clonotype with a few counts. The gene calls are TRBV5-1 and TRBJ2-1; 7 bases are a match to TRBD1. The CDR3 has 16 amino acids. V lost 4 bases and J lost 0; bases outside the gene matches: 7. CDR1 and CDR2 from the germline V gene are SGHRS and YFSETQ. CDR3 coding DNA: TGCGCCAGCAGCGAAGCAGGGGGTCCCTCCTACAATGAGCAGTTCTTC. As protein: CASSEAGGPSYNEQFF.

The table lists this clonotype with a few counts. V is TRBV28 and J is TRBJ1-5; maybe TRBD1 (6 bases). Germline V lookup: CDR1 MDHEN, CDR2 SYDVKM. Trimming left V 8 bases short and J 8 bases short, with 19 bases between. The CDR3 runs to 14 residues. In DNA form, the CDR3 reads TGTGCCAGCCTGGGGGCAAATTTCTTCAAGCCCCAGCATTTT. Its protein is CASLGANFFKPQHF.

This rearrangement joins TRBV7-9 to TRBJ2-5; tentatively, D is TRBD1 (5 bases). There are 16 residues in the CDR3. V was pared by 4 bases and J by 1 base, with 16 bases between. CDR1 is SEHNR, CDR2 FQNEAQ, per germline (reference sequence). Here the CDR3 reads CASSSQGRTGQETQYF. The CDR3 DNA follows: TGTGCCAGCAGCTCGCAGGGCAGGACCGGCCAAGAGACCCAGTACTTC.